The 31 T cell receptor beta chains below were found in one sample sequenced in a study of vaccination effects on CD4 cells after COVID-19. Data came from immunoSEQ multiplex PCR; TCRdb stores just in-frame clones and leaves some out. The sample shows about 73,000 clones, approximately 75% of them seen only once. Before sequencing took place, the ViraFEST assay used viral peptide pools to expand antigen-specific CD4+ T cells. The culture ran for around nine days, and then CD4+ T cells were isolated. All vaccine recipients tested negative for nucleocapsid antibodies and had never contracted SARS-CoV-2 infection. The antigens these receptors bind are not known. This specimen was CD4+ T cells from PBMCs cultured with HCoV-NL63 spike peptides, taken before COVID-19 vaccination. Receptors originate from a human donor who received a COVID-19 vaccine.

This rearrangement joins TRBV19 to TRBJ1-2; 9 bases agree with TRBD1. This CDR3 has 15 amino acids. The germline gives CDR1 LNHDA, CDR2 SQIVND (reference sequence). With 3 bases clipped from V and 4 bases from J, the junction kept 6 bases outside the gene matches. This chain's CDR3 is CASSMAGTGSYGYTF. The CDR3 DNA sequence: TGTGCCAGTAGTATGGCCGGGACAGGGTCCTATGGCTACACCTTC.

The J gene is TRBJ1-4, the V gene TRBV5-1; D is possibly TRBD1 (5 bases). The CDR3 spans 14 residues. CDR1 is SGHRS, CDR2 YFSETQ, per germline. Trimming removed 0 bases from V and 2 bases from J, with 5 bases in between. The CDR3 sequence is CASSLGGTNEKLFF. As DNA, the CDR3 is TGCGCCAGCAGCTTGGGGGGGACTAATGAAAAACTGTTTTTT.

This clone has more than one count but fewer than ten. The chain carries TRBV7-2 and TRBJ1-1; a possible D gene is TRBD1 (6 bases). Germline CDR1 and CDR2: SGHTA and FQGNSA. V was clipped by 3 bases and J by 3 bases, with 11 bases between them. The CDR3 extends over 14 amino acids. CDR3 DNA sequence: TGTGCCAGCAGCTTCGCAGGGGTGGACACTGAAGCTTTCTTT. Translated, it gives CASSFAGVDTEAFF.

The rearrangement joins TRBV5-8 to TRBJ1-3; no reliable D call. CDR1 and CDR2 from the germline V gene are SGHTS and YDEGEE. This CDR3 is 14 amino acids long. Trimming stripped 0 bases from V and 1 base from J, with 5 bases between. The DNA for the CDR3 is TGTGCCAGCAGCTTGGGCCAGTCTGGAAACACCATATATTTT. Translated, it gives CASSLGQSGNTIYF.

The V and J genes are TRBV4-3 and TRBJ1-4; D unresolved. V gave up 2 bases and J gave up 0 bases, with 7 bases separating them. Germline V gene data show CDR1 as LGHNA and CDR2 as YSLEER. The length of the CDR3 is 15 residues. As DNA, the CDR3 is TGCGCCAGCAGCCAAAATGGAGCAACTAATGAAAAACTGTTTTTT. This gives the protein CASSQNGATNEKLFF.

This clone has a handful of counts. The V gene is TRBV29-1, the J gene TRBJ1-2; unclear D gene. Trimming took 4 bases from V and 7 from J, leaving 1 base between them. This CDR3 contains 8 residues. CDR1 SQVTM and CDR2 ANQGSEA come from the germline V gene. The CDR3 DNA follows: TGCAGCGTTGGTGGCTACACCTTC. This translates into CSVGGYTF.

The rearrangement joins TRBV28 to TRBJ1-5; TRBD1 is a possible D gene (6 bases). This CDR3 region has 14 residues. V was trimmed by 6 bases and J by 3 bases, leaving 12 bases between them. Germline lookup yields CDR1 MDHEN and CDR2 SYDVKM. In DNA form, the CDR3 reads TGTGCCAGCAGCCAAGGACAGTTCAATCAGCCCCAGCATTTT. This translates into CASSQGQFNQPQHF.

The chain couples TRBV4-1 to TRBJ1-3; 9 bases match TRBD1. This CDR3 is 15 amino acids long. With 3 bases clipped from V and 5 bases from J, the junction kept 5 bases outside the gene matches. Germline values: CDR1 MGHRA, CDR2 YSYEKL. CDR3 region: CASSHLGQGRNTIYF. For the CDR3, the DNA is TGCGCCAGCAGCCACCTCGGACAGGGGAGAAACACCATATATTTT.

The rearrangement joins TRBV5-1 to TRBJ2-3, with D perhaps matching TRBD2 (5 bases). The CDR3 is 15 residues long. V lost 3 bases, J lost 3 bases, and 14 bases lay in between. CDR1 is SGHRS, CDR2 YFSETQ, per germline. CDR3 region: CASSYLQPGTDTQYF. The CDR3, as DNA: TGCGCCAGCAGCTACTTACAACCGGGAACAGATACGCAGTATTTT.

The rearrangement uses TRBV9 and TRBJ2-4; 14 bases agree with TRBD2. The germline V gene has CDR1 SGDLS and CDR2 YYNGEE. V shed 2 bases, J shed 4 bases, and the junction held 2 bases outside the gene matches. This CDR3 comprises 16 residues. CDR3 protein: CASSVGTSGGKNIQYF. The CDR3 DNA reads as TGTGCCAGCAGCGTTGGGACTAGCGGGGGAAAAAACATTCAGTACTTC.

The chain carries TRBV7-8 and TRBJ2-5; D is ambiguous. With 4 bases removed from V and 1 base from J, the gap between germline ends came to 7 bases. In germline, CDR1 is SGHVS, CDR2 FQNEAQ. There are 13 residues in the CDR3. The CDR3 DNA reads TGTGCCAGCAGCTGGACCTTCCAAGAGACCCAGTACTTC. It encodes CASSWTFQETQYF.

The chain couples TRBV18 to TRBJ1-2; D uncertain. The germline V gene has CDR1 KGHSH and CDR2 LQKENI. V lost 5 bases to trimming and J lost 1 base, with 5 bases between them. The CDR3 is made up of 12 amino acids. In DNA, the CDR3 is TGTGCCAGCTCATCACTTAACTATGGCTACACCTTC. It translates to CASSSLNYGYTF.

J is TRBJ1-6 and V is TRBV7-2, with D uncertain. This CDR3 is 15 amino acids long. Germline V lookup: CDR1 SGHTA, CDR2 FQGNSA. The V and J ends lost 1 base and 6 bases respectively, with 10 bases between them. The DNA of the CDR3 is TGTGCCAGCAGCTTAGGCGGCAGGAGTAATTCACCCCTCCACTTT. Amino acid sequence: CASSLGGRSNSPLHF.

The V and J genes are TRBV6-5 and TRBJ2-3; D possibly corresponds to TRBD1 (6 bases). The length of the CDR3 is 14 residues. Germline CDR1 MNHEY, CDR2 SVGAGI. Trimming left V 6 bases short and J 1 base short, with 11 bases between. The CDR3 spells CASRINRGTDTQYF. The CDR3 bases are TGTGCCAGCAGAATAAACAGGGGCACAGATACGCAGTATTTT.

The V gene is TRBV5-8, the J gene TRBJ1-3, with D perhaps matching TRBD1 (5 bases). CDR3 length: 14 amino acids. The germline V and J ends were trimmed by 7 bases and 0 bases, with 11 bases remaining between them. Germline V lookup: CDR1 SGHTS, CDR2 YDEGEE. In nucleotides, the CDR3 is TGTGCCAGCGGGGGACTGTCCTCTGGAAACACCATATATTTT. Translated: CASGGLSSGNTIYF.

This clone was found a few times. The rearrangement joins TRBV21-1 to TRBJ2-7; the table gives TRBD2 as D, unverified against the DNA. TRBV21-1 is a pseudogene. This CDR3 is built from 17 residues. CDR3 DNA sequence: TGTGCCAGCAGCCTAGGGGCTAGCGGGGGCCCCCGATCCGAGCAGTACGTC. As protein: CASSLGASGGPRSEQYV.

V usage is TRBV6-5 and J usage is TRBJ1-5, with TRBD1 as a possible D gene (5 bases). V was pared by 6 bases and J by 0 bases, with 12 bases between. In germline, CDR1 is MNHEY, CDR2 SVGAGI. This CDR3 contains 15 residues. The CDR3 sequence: CASRKDIDSNQPQHF. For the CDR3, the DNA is TGTGCCAGCAGAAAGGACATTGATAGCAATCAGCCCCAGCATTTT.

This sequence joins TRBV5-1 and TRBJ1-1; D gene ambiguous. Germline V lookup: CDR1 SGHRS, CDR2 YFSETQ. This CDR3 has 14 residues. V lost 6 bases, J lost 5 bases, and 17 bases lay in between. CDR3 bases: TGCGCCAGCAAATCTGTTGTGACGGGGACTGAAGCTTTCTTT. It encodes CASKSVVTGTEAFF.

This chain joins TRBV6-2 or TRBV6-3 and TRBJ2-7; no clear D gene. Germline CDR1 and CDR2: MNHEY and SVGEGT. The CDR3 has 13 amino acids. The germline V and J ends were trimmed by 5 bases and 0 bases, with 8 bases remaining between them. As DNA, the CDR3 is TGTGCCAGCAGTCCCCACCTCTCCTACGAGCAGTACGTC. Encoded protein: CASSPHLSYEQYV.

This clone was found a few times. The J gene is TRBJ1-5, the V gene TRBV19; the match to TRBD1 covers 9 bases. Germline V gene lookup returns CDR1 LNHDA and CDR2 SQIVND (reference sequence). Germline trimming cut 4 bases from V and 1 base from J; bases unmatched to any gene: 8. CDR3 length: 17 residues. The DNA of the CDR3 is TGTGCCAGTAGTAAAAGGACAGGGGCTGAGAGCAATCAGCCCCAGCATTTT. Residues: CASSKRTGAESNQPQHF.

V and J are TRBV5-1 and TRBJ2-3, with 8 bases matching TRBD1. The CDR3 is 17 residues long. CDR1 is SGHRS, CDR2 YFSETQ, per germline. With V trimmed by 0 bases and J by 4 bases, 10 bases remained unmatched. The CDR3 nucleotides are TGCGCCAGCAGCTTGGCCAAGACCGGGACAGGTGCAGATACGCAGTATTTT. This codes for CASSLAKTGTGADTQYF.

The CDR3 here is CSGLSGVSSYNEQFF. In nucleotides, the CDR3 is TGCAGCGGCCTTAGCGGGGTAAGCTCCTACAATGAGCAGTTCTTC. The chain couples TRBV29-1 to TRBJ2-1; TRBD2 agrees at 8 bases. After removal of 7 bases from V and 0 bases from J, the junction contained 8 bases not matched to a gene. The CDR3 has 15 residues. Per germline, CDR1 SQVTM and CDR2 ANQGSEA.

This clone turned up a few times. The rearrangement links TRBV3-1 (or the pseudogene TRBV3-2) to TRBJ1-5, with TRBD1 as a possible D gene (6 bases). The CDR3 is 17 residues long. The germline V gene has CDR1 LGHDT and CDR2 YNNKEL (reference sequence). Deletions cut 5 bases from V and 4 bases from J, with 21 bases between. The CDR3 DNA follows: TGTGCCAGCAGCTCATCACGAGCACAGGGTTTTAATCAGCCCCAGCATTTT. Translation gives CASSSSRAQGFNQPQHF.

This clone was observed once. The CDR3, as DNA: TGTGCCAGCAGTTACTCGAGTCAGGGGACGCAGTATTTT. Residues: CASSYSSQGTQYF. The V call is TRBV6-6, the J call TRBJ2-3; perhaps TRBD1 as D (6 bases). Germline V gene sequence: CDR1 MNHNY, CDR2 SVGAGI (reference sequence). V lost 0 bases to trimming and J lost 9 bases, with 10 bases between them. There are 13 residues in the CDR3.

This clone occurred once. CDR3 amino acids: CASSIDGTGDRNYGYTF. The CDR3 DNA reads as TGTGCCAGTAGTATAGATGGTACGGGGGACAGGAACTATGGCTACACCTTC. This rearrangement joins TRBV19 to TRBJ1-2, with 8 bases matching TRBD1. CDR1 is LNHDA, CDR2 SQIVND, per germline (reference sequence). The CDR3 runs 17 residues. The junction had 8 bases not matched to a gene; V was cut back by 0 bases and J by 2 bases.

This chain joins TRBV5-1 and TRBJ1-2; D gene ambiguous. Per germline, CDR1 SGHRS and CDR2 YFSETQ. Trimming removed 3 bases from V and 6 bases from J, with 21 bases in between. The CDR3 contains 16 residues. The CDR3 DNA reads TGCGCCAGCAGCTCGTTCGAGGGTGGAAAGGTCGATGGCTACACCTTC. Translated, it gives CASSSFEGGKVDGYTF.

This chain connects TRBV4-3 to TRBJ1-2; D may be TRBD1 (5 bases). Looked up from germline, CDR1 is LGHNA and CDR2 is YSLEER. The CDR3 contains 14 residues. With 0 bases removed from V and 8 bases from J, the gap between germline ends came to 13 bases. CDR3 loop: CASSQDKAGTGYTF. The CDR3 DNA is TGCGCCAGCAGCCAAGATAAAGCAGGGACGGGCTACACCTTC.

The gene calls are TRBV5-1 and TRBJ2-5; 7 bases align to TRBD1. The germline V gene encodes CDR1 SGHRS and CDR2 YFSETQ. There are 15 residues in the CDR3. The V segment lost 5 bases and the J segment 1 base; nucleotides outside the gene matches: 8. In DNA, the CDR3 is TGCGCCAGCAGTTACAGGGGTTATAGCCAAGAGACCCAGTACTTC. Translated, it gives CASSYRGYSQETQYF.

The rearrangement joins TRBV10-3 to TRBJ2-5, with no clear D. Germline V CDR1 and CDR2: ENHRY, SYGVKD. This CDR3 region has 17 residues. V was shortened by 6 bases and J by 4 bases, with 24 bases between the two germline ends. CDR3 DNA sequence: TGTGCCATCAGCGATACGGTAGGAACCCGAAGGGTAGAGACCCAGTACTTC. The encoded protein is CAISDTVGTRRVETQYF.

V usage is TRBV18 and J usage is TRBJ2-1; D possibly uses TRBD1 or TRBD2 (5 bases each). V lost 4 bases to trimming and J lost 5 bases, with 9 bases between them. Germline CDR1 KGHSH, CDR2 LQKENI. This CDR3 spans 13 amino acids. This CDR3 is CASSRDQDNEQFF. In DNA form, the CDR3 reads TGTGCCAGCTCACGGGACCAAGACAATGAGCAGTTCTTC.

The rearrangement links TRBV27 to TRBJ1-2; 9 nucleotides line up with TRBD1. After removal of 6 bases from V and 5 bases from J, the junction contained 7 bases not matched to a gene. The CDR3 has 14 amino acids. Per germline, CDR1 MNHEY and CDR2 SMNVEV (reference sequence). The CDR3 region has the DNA TGTGCCAGCAGGAACCCCGGGACAGGGTATGGCTACACCTTC. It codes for CASRNPGTGYGYTF.